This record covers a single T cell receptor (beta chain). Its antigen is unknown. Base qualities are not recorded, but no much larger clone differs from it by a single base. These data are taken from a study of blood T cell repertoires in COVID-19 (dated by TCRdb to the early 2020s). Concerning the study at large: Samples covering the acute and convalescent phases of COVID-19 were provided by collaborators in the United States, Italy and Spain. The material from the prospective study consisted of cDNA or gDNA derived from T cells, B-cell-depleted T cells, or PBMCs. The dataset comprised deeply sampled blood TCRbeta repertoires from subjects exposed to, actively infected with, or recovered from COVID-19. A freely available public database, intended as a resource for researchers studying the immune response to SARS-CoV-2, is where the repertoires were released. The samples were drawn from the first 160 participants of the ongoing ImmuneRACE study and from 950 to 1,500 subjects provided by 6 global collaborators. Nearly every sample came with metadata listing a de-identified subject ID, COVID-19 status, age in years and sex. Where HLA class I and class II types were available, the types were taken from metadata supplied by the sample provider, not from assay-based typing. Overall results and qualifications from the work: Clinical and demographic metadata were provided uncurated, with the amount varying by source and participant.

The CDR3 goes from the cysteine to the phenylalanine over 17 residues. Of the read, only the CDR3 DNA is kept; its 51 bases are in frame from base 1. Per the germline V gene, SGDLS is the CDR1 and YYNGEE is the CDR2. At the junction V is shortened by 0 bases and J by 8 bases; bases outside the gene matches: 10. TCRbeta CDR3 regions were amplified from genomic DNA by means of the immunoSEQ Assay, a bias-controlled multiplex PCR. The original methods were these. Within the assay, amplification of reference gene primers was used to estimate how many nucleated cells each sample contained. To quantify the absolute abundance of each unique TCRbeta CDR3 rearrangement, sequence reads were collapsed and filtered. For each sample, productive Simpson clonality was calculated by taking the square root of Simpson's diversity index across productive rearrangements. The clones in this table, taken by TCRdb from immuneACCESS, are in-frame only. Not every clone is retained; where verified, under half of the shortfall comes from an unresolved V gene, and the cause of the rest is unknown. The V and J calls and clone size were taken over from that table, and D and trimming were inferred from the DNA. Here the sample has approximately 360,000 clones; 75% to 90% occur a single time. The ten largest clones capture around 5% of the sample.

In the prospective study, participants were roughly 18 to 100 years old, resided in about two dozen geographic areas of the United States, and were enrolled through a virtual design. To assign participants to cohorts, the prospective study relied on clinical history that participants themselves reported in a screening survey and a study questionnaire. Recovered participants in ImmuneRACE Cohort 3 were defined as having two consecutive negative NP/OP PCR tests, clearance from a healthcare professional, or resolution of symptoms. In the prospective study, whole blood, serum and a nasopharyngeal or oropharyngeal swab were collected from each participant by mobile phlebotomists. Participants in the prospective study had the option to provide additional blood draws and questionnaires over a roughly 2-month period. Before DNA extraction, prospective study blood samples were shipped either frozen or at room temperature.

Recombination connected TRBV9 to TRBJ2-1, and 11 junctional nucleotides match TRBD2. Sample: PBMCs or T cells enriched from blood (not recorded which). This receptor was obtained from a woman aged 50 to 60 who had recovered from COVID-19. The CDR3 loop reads CASSVEPRLAGSDEQFF. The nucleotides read TGTGCCAGCAGCGTAGAGCCCCGACTAGCGGGAAGCGATGAGCAGTTCTTC. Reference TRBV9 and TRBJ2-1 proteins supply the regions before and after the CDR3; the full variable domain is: DSGVTQTPKHLITATGQRVTLRCSPRSGDLSVYWYQQSLDQGLQFLIQYYNGEERAKGNILERFSAQQFPDLHSELNLSSLELGDSALYFCASSVEPRLAGSDEQFFGPGTRLTVL.